In this sample, the clone carrying this TCR beta chain turned up many times. TRAV- and TRBV-specific primers primed first-strand cDNA, covering alpha and beta chains. Over around 19 PCR cycles, TCRs were amplified from a constant-region primer and V-primer adapter. Amplification of isolated mRNA was accomplished via in vitro transcription. A single record per CDR3 protein comes from TCRdb applying MiXCR to the reads. In the table there are 60,000 to 75,000 distinct CDR3 sequences, around 27% of which are singletons. The source of the sample is a study of low-dose radiotherapy and immunotherapy resistance in tumors. Study-level background: Cohort 2 patients were irradiated with 1 Gy every two weeks, reaching 13 Gy over 26 weeks. Aspirin was taken orally at 300 mg daily by patients, and this continued for four cycles from cycle 1 day 1.

Time point here: before trial treatment. This CDR3 contains 12 residues. CDR1 is MNHEY, CDR2 SVGEGT, per germline. V was pared by 5 bases and J by 8 bases, with 12 bases between. V is TRBV6-2 or TRBV6-3 and J is TRBJ1-2; no clear D. This TCR was recovered from a male donor with rectosigmoid adenocarcinoma. Sequenced material: PBMCs, taken before treatment. For the CDR3, the DNA is TGTGCCAGCAGTCAGAGGGCCCACGGCTACACCTTC. It translates to CASSQRAHGYTF.